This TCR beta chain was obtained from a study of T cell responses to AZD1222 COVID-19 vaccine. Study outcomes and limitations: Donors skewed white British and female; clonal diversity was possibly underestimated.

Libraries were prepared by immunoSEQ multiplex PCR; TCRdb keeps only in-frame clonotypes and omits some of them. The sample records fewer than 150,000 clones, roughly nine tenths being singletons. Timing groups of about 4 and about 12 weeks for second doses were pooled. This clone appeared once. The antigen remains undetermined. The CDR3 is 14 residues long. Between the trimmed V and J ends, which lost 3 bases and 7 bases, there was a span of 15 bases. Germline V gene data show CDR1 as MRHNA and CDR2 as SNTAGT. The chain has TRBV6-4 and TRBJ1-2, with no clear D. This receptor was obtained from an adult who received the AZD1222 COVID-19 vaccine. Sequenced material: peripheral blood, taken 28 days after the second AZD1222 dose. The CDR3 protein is CASSDLDGYSGYTF. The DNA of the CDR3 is TGTGCCAGCAGTGATCTCGACGGGTATAGTGGCTACACCTTC.